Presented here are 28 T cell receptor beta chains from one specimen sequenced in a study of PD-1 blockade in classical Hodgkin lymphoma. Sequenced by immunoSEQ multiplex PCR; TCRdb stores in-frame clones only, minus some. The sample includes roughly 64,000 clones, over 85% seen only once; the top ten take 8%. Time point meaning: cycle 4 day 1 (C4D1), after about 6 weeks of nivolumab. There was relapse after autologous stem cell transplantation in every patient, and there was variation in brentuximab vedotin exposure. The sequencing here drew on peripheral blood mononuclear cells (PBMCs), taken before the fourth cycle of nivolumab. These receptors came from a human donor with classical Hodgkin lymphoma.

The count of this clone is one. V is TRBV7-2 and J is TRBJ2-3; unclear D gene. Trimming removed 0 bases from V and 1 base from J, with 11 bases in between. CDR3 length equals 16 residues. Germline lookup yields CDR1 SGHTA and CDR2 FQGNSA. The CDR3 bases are TGTGCCAGCAGCTTAGCTAGAACTCAACGCACAGATACGCAGTATTTT. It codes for CASSLARTQRTDTQYF.

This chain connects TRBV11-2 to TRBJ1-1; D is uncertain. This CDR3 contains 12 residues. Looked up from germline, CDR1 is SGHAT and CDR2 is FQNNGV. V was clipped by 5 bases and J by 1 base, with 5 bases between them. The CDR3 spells CASSPKNTEAFF. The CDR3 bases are TGTGCCAGCAGCCCGAAGAACACTGAAGCTTTCTTT.

The CDR3 spells CASSPGGHYEQYF. The CDR3 DNA reads TGTGCCAGCAGCCCGGGGGGGCACTACGAGCAGTACTTC. The gene calls are TRBV7-6 and TRBJ2-7; 8 nucleotides agree with TRBD2. The CDR3 is made up of 13 amino acids. CDR1 and CDR2 (germline): SGHVS, FNYEAQ. With 5 bases clipped from V and 3 bases from J, the junction kept 3 bases outside the gene matches. The full variable domain, in which reference TRBV7-6 and TRBJ2-7 provide the parts outside the CDR3, is GAGVSQSPRYKVTKRGQDVALRCDPISGHVSLYWYRQALGQGPEFLTYFNYEAQQDKSGLPNDRFSAERPEGSISTLTIQRTEQRDSAMYRCASSPGGHYEQYFGPGTRLTVT.

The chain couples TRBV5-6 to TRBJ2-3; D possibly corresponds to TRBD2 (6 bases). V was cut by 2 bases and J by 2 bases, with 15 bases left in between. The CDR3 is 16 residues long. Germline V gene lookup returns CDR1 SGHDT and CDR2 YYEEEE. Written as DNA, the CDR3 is TGTGCCAGCAGCTTAGGACTAATTGAGACCACAGATACGCAGTATTTT. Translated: CASSLGLIETTDTQYF. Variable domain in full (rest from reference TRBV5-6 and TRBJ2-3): DAGVTQSPTHLIKTRGQQVTLRCSPKSGHDTVSWYQQALGQGPQFIFQYYEEEERQRGNFPDRFSGHQFPNYSSELNVNALLLGDSALYLCASSLGLIETTDTQYFGPGTRLTVL.

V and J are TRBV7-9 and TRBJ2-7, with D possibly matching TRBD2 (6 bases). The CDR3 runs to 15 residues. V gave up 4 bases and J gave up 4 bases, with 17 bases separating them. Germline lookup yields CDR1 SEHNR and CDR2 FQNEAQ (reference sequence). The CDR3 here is CASSSGTSPQYEQYF. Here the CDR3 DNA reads TGTGCCAGCAGCTCGGGGACTTCCCCGCAGTACGAGCAGTACTTC.

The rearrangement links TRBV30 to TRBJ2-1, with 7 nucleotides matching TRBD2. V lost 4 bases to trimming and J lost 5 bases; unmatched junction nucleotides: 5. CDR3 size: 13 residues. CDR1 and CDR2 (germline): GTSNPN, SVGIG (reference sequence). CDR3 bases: TGTGCCTGGATGTCTAGCGGCAACAATGAGCAGTTCTTC. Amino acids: CAWMSSGNNEQFF.

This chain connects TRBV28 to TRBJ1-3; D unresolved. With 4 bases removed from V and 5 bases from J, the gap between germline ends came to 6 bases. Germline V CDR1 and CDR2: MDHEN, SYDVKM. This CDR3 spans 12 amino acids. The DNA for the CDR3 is TGTGCCAGCAGTTCCGTTAGAAACACCATATATTTT. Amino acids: CASSSVRNTIYF.

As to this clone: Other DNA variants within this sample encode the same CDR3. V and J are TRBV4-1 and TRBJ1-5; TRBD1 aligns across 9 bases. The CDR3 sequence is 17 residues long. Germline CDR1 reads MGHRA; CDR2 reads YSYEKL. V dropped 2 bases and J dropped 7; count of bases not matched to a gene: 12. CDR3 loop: CASSQWPKGQGLQPQHF. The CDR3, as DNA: TGCGCCAGCAGCCAATGGCCTAAAGGACAGGGGCTACAGCCCCAGCATTTT.

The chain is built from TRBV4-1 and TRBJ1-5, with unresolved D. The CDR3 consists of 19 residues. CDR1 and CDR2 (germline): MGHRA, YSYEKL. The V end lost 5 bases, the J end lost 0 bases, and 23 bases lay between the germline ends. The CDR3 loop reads CASSSRHISAEYSNQPQHF. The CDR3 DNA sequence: TGCGCCAGCAGCTCAAGACATATTTCGGCAGAGTATAGCAATCAGCCCCAGCATTTT.

The CDR3, as DNA: TGCGCCAGCAGGCTAGCGGGGAACACCGGGGAGCTGTTTTTT. The encoded protein is CASRLAGNTGELFF. V and J are TRBV5-1 and TRBJ2-2, with TRBD2 identical over 8 bases. Trimming at V came to 5 bases and at J to 1 base, leaving 1 base not matched to a gene. Germline V CDR1 and CDR2: SGHRS, YFSETQ. This CDR3 contains 14 residues.

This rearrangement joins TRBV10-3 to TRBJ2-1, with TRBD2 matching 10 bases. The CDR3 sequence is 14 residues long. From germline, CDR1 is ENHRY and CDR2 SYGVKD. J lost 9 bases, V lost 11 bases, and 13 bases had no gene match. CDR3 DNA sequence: TGTGCCGCCTGGAGCGGGGGGGGAGCCCCTGAGCAGTTCTTC. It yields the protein CAAWSGGGAPEQFF.

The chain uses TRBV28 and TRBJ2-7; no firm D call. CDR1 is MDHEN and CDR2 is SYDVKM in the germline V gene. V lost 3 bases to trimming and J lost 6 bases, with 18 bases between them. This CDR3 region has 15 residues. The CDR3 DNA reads TGTGCCAGCAGTTTGTCCCTCGATTGGGTAGGCGAGCAGTACTTC. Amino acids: CASSLSLDWVGEQYF.

CDR3 residues: CASSFPRGRGVLKTQYF. The DNA for the CDR3 is TGTGCCAGCAGTTTTCCCCGGGGGCGGGGAGTCCTGAAGACCCAGTACTTC. The chain uses TRBV28 and TRBJ2-5; D is tentatively TRBD1 or TRBD2 (6 bases each). With 3 bases removed from V and 6 bases from J, the gap between germline ends came to 23 bases. The CDR3 covers 17 residues. CDR1 is MDHEN and CDR2 is SYDVKM in the germline V gene.

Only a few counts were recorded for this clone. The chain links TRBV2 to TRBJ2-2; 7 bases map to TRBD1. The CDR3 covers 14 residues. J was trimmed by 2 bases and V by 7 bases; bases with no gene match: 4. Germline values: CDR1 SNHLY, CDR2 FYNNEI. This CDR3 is CASKTGHNTGELFF. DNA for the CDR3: TGTGCCAGCAAGACAGGGCATAACACCGGGGAGCTGTTTTTT. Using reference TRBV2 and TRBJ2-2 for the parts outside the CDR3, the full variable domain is EPEVTQTPSHQVTQMGQEVILRCVPISNHLYFYWYRQILGQKVEFLVSFYNNEISEKSEIFDDQFSVERPDGSNFTLKIRSTKLEDSAMYFCASKTGHNTGELFFGEGSRLTVL.

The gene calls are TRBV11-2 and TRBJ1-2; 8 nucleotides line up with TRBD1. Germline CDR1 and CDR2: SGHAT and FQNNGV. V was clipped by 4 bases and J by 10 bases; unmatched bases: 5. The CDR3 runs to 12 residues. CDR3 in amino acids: CASSSDRGVYTF. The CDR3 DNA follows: TGTGCCAGCAGCTCCGACAGGGGAGTCTACACCTTC. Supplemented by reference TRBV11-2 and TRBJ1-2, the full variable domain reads EAGVAQSPRYKIIEKRQSVAFWCNPISGHATLYWYQQILGQGPKLLIQFQNNGVVDDSQLPKDRFSAERLKGVDSTLKIQPAKLEDSAVYLCASSSDRGVYTFGSGTRLTVV.

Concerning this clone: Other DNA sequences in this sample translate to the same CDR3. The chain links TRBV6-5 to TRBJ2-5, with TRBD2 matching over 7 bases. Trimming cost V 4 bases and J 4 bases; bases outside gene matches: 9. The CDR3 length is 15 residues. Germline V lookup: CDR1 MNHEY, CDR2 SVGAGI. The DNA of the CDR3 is TGTGCCAGCAGTTTGAAAGGACTAGAGGGAGAGACCCAGTACTTC. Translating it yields CASSLKGLEGETQYF.

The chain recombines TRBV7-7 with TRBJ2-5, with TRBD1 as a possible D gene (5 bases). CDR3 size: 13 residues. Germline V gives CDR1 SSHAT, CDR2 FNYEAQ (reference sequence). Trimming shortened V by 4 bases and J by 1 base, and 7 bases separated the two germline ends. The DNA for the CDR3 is TGTGCCAGCAGCTGGGGCCTCCAAGAGACCCAGTACTTC. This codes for CASSWGLQETQYF.

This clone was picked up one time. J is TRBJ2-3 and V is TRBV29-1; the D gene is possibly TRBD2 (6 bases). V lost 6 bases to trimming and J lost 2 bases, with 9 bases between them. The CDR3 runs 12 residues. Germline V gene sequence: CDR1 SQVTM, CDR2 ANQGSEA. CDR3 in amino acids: CSVEGPTDTQYF. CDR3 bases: TGCAGCGTGGAGGGGCCCACAGATACGCAGTATTTT.

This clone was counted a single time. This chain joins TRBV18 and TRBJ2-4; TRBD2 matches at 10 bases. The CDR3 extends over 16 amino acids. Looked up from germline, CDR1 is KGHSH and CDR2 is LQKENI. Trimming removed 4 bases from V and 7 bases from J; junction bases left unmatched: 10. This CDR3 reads CASSLGASGGRNIQYF. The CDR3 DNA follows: TGTGCCAGCTCACTCGGGGCTAGCGGGGGCAGGAACATTCAGTACTTC.

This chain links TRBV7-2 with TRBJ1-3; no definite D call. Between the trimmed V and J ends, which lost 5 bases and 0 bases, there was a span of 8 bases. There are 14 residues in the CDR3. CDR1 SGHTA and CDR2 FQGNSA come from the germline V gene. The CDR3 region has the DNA TGTGCCAGCAGCCGTCAGAGCTCTGGAAACACCATATATTTT. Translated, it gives CASSRQSSGNTIYF.

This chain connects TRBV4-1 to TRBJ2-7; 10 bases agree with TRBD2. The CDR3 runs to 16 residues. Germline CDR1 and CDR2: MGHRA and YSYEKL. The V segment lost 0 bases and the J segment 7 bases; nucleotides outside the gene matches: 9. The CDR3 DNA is TGCGCCAGCAGCCAAGAAGTAGCGGGAGGTGAAATGGAGCAGTACTTC. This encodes CASSQEVAGGEMEQYF.

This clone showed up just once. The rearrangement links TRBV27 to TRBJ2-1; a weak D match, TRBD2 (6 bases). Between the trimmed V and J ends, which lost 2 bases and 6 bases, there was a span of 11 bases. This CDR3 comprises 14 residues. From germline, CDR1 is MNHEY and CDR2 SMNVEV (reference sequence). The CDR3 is CASSLGTYPNEQFF. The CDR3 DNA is TGTGCCAGCAGTTTAGGGACTTATCCCAATGAGCAGTTCTTC.

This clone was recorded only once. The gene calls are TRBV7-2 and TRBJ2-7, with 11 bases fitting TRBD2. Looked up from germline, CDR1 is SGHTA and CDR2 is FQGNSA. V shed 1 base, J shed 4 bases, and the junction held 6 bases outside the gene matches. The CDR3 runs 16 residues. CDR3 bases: TGTGCCAGCAGCTTAGTCTCGCTAGCGGGAGGTTACGAGCAGTACTTC. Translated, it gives CASSLVSLAGGYEQYF.

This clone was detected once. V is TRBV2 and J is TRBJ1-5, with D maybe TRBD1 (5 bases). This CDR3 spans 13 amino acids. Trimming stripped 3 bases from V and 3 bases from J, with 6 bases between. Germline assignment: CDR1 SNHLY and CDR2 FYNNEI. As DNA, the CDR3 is TGTGCCAGCAGTGAGACAGACAATCAGCCCCAGCATTTT. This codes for CASSETDNQPQHF.

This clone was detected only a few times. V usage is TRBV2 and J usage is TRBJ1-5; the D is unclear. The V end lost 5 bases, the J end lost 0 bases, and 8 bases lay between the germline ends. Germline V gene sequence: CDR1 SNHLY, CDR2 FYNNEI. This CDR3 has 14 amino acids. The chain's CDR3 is CASSPLNSNQPQHF. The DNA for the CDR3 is TGTGCCAGCAGTCCCTTAAATAGCAATCAGCCCCAGCATTTT.

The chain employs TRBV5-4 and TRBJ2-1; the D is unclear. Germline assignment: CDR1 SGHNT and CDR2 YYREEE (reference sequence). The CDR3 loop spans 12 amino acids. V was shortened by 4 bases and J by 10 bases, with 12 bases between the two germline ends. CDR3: CASSVQGAEQFF. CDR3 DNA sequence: TGTGCCAGCAGCGTACAAGGAGCCGAGCAGTTCTTC.

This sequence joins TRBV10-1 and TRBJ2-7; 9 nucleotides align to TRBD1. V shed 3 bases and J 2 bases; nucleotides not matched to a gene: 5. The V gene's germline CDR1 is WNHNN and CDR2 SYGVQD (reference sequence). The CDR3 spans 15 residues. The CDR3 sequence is CASSERTGVPYEQYF. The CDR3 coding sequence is TGCGCCAGCAGTGAACGGACAGGGGTTCCCTACGAGCAGTACTTC.

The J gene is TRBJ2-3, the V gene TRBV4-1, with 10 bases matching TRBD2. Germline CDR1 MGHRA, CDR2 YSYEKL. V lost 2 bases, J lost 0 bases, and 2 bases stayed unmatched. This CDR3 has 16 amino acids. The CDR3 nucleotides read TGCGCCAGCAGCCAACTAGCGGGGGTTAGCACAGATACGCAGTATTTT. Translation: CASSQLAGVSTDTQYF.